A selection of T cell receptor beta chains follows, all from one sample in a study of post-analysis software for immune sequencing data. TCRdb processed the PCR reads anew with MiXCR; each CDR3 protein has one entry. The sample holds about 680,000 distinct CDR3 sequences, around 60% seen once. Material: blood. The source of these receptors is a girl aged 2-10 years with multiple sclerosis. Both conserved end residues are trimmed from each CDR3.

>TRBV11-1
ASSRLAVDLYEQY
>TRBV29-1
SVEDHGGGWEQF
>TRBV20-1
SASLGQGAGTEAF
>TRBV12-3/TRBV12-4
ASSFSSVPSGANVLT
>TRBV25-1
ASSEYRLAGGSDTQY
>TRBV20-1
SAREGSSLSEQY
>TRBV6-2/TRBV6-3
ASRDWRGKNIQY
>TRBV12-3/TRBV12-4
ASSSGTFHTEAF
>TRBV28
ASEKGFAKNIQY
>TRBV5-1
ASRGQGFSYEQY
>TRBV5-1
ASARTGSSNTGELF
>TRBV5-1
ASSLVGDSHNEQF
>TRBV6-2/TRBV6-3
DSSYRRGAPYNEQF
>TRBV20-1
SACLAVGNEQF
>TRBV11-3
ASSLGPDNQPQH
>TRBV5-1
ASSLDLGINHGYT
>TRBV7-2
ASSPGLAGRADTQY
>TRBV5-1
ASSLLTGQGYVGEQF
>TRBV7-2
ASSARTGANYGYT
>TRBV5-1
ASSRRTPGANVLT
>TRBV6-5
ASSYFPGTGLGANVLT
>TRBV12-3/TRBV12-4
ASSSLLLAGENNEQF
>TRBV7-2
ASSLLSGGEQY
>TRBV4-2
ASSQGDQRGRTDTQY
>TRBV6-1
ASSAGPISTDTQY
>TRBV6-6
ASSAGGDYGYT
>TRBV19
ASSARGLNTGELF
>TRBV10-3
AISDLGGGTYNEQF
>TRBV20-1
SARDSDEAGSETQY
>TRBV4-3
ASSQDWGYAGAFFNEQF
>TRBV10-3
AISEARENTEAF